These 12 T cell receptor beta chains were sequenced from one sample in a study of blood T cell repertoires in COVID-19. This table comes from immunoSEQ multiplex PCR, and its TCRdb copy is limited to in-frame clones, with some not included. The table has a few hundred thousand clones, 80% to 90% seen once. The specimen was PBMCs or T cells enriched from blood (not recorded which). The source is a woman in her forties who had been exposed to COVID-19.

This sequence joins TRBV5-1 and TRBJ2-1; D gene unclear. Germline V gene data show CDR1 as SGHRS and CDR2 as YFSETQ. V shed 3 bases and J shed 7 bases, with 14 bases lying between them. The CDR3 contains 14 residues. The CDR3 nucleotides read TGCGCCAGCAGCTCTACTCCGCCCGGGAATGAGCAGTTCTTC. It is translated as CASSSTPPGNEQFF.

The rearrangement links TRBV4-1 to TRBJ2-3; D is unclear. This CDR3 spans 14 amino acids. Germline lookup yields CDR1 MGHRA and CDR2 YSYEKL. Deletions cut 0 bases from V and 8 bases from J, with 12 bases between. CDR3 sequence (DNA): TGCGCCAGCAGCCAAGATTGGGCTGCGTCTACGCAGTATTTT. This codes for CASSQDWAASTQYF.

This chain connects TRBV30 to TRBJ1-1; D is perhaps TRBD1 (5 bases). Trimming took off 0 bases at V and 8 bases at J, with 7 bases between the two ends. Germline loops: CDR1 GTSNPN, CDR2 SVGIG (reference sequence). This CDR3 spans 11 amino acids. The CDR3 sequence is CAWSVPGEAFF. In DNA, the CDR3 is TGTGCCTGGAGTGTACCAGGGGAAGCTTTCTTT. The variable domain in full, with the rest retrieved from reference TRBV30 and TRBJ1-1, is SQTIHQWPATLVQPVGSPLSLECTVEGTSNPNLYWYRQAAGRGLQLLFYSVGIGQISSEVPQNLSASRPQDRQFILSSKKLLLSDSGFYLCAWSVPGEAFFGQGTRLTVV.

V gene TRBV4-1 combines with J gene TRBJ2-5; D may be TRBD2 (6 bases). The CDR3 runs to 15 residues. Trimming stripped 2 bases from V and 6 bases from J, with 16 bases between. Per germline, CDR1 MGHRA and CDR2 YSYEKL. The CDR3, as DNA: TGCGCCAGCAGCCAAAGACTAGTCTTTGATCAGACCCAGTACTTC. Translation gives CASSQRLVFDQTQYF.

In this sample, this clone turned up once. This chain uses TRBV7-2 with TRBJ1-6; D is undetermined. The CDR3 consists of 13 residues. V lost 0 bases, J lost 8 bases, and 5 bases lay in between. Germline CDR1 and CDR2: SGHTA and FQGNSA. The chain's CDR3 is CASSLALDSPLHF. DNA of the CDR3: TGTGCCAGCAGCTTAGCTCTCGATTCACCCCTCCACTTT.

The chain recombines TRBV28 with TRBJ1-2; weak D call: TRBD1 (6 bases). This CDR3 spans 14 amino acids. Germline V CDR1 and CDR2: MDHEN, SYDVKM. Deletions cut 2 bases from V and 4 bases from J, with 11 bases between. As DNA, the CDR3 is TGTGCCAGCAGTTTAGGCGACAGGAGCTATGGCTACACCTTC. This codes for CASSLGDRSYGYTF.

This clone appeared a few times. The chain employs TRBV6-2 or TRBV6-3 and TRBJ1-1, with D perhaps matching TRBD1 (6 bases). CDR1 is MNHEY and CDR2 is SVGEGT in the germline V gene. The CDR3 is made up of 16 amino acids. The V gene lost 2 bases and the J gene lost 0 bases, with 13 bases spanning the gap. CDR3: CASSYEQGSLNTEAFF. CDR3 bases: TGTGCCAGCAGTTACGAACAGGGATCTTTGAACACTGAAGCTTTCTTT.

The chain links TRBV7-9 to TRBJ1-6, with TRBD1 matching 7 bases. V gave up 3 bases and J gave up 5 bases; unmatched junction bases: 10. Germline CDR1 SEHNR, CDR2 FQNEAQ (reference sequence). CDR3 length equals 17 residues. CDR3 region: CASSLYFGQANNSPLHF. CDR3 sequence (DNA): TGTGCCAGCAGCTTGTATTTCGGACAGGCGAATAATTCACCCCTCCACTTT. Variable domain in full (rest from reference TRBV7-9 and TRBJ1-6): DTGVSQNPRHKITKRGQNVTFRCDPISEHNRLYWYRQTLGQGPEFLTYFQNEAQLEKSRLLSDRFSAERPKGSFSTLEIQRTEQGDSAMYLCASSLYFGQANNSPLHFGNGTRLTVT.

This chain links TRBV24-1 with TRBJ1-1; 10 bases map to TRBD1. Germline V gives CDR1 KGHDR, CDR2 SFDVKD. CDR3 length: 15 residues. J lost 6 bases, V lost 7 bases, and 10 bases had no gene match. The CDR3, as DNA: TGTGCCACCAGAACCGGGACAGGGGTGTTAGCTGAAGCTTTCTTT. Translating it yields CATRTGTGVLAEAFF.

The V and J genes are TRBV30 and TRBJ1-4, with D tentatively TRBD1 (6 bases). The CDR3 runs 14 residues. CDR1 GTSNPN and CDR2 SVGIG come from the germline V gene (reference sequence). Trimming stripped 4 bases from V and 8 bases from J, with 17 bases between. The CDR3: CAWTVAGGREKLFF. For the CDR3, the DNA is TGTGCCTGGACCGTAGCGGGGGGCCGGGAAAAACTGTTTTTT.

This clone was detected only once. DNA for the CDR3: TGTGCCAGCAGCTTATTTGCGGGAGGAGAGACCCAGTACTTC. Translated, it gives CASSLFAGGETQYF. The J gene is TRBJ2-5, the V gene TRBV7-9; 8 positions match TRBD2. V lost 2 bases and J lost 4; bases outside the gene matches: 3. The germline V gene encodes CDR1 SEHNR and CDR2 FQNEAQ (reference sequence). The CDR3 covers 14 residues.

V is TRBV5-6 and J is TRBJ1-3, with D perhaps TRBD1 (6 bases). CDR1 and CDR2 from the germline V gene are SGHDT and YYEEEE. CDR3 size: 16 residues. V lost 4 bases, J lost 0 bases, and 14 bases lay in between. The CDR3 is CASSLGADNSGNTIYF. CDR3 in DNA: TGTGCCAGCAGCCTGGGGGCAGACAACTCTGGAAACACCATATATTTT.